Following are 18 T cell receptor beta chains from one sample sequenced in a study of tumor-infiltrating lymphocytes in primary liver carcinoma. RNA was extracted from whole blood without cell sorting, alongside germline DNA. TCR beta cDNA was made from roughly 450 ng total RNA with a constant-region primer. Three-round nested multiplex PCR performed with slightly modified ARM-PCR produced the TCR beta libraries. TRBV1-TRBV30 forward and Cbeta reverse primers drove the first two approximately 10-cycle rounds. TCRdb independently ran MiXCR on the multiplex PCR reads; one entry per CDR3 protein. The table lists 300,000 to 350,000 distinct CDR3 sequences, more than 55% of them singletons. The sample comprised peripheral blood. These TCRs come from a woman aged 25 to 39 with primary liver carcinoma and hepatitis B virus infection.

The V call is TRBV7-9, the J call TRBJ2-3; 7 bases fit TRBD1. J lost 1 base, V lost 2 bases, and 3 bases had no gene match. Germline values: CDR1 SEHNR, CDR2 FQNEAQ (reference sequence). The CDR3 is made up of 15 amino acids. The CDR3 loop is CASSLTTGGTDTQYF. CDR3 DNA sequence: TGTGCCAGCAGCTTAACAACAGGGGGCACAGATACGCAGTATTTT.

This clonotype appeared once. This may stem from a read error, because a much larger clone lies one nucleotide away. V gene TRBV12-3 or TRBV12-4 combines with J gene TRBJ2-1, with 7 positions matching TRBD2. V dropped 5 bases and J dropped 8; count of bases not matched to a gene: 12. CDR3 length equals 15 residues. The CDR3: CASSPLALGFHEQFF. CDR3 in DNA: TGTGCCAGCAGTCCACTAGCGTTGGGCTTCCATGAGCAGTTCTTC.

This clonotype was counted a few times. The rearrangement uses TRBV12-3 or TRBV12-4 and TRBJ1-5; D perhaps matches TRBD1 (6 bases). Trimming removed 3 bases from V and 9 bases from J, with 18 bases in between. CDR3 length: 15 amino acids. This CDR3 reads CASSLTGGRERPQHF. DNA of the CDR3: TGTGCCAGCAGTTTGACAGGCGGTAGGGAGAGGCCCCAGCATTTT.

On this clonotype itself: The germline gene is not matched at one end of the junction; a read error may be the cause. The chain joins TRBV6-5 to TRBJ2-1; D is uncertain. CDR1 MNHEY and CDR2 SVGAGI come from the germline V gene. This CDR3 has 15 residues. This chain's CDR3 is CASSPVGPVANEQLF. CDR3 in DNA: TGTGCCAGCAGTCCTGTAGGGCCCGTGGCCAATGAGCAGCTCTTC.

The rearrangement links TRBV2 to TRBJ1-5; D might be TRBD1 (6 bases). V gave up 3 bases and J gave up 4 bases, with 13 bases separating them. The CDR3 covers 15 residues. Per the germline V gene, CDR1 is SNHLY and CDR2 is FYNNEI. The CDR3 spells CASSDRGGKNQPQHF. The CDR3 DNA follows: TGTGCCAGCAGTGACAGGGGAGGAAAAAATCAGCCCCAGCATTTT.

This clonotype has just one count. The CDR3 does not close with the conserved phenylalanine or tryptophan, likely indicating a read error. The J gene is TRBJ2-7, the V gene TRBV6-1; D might be TRBD1 or TRBD2, each matching 6 bases. The germline V and J ends were trimmed by 1 base and 4 bases, with 14 bases remaining between them. Looked up from germline, CDR1 is MNHNS and CDR2 is SASEGT. This CDR3 spans 15 amino acids. CDR3 DNA sequence: TGTGCCAGCAGTGAAGTTTTTTGGGGGGCTTACGAGCAGTACCTC. Translation gives CASSEVFWGAYEQYL.

This clonotype was counted many times. The chain employs TRBV29-1 and TRBJ1-2, with TRBD1 identical over 8 bases. This CDR3 is 11 amino acids long. Looked up from germline, CDR1 is SQVTM and CDR2 is ANQGSEA. V lost 4 bases and J lost 8; bases outside the gene matches: 3. CDR3 sequence (DNA): TGCAGCGTTGGGAGACAGGGGGGCTACACCTTC. This sequence encodes CSVGRQGGYTF. Full variable domain (outside the CDR3, taken from reference TRBV29-1 and TRBJ1-2): SAVISQKPSRDICQRGTSLTIQCQVDSQVTMMFWYRQQPGQSLTLIATANQGSEATYESGFVIDKFPISRPNLTFSTLTVSNMSPEDSSIYLCSVGRQGGYTFGSGTRLTVV.

Only one count was recorded for this clonotype. The CDR3 carries no conserved terminal phenylalanine or tryptophan, so it likely arises from a read error. The chain carries TRBV11-3 and TRBJ2-7; possible D gene TRBD2, 6 bases. Germline assignment: CDR1 SGHNT and CDR2 YENEEA. V lost 5 bases, J lost 5 bases, and 13 bases lay in between. CDR3 length: 13 amino acids. CDR3 bases: TGTGCCAGCAGCCCCTCCGGGAGAGACGAGCAGTACTCC. It codes for CASSPSGRDEQYS.

A word on this clonotype: The junction and the germline gene differ at one end; a read error may be behind it. This sequence joins TRBV11-3 and TRBJ1-2, with a weak D call TRBD1 (5 bases). The CDR3 has 13 residues. CDR1 is SGHNT and CDR2 is YENEEA in the germline V gene. The CDR3 loop is CASSRDGAYDYTF. CDR3 in DNA: TGTGCCAGCAGCCGGGACGGGGCCTATGACTACACCTTC.

About this clonotype itself: A much bigger clone sits one base away, suggesting this may be a read error. A read error is likely, as this CDR3 ends without the conserved phenylalanine or tryptophan. J is TRBJ2-2 and V is TRBV6-2 or TRBV6-3; 7 nucleotides match TRBD1. Trimming cost V 5 bases and J 6 bases; bases outside gene matches: 6. Germline CDR1 reads MNHEY; CDR2 reads SVGEGT. This CDR3 is built from 14 residues. The CDR3 loop is CASSRQGLSGELFC. The CDR3 DNA is TGTGCCAGCAGTAGACAGGGTCTTTCCGGGGAGCTGTTTTGT.

V usage is TRBV20-1 and J usage is TRBJ2-7; D gene ambiguous. Trimming removed 4 bases at V and 4 bases at J, with 17 bases between. CDR1 DFQATT and CDR2 SNEGSKA come from the germline V gene (reference sequence). The CDR3 is 14 residues long. CDR3 DNA sequence: TGCAGTGCTATCTCGGGCAACCTCGGGTACGAGCAGTACTTC. Encoded protein: CSAISGNLGYEQYF.

This clonotype was seen repeatedly, ten times or more. The chain employs TRBV4-2 and TRBJ2-7; D gene unclear. The CDR3 is 16 amino acids. V lost 0 bases, J lost 1 base, and 13 bases lay in between. Germline-derived CDR1 and CDR2 are LGHNA and YNFKEQ. The DNA for the CDR3 is TGTGCCAGCAGCCAAGAGTCTGCAGTTGTTTCCTACGAGCAGTACTTC. The encoded protein is CASSQESAVVSYEQYF.

Worth noting for this clonotype: A read error is possible here, since a much larger clone lies one base away. This chain connects TRBV29-1 to TRBJ2-1; no firm D call. This CDR3 comprises 14 residues. The germline gives CDR1 SQVTM, CDR2 ANQGSEA. Here the CDR3 DNA reads TGCATCGTTGAAGATAGATGGCCCTACAATGAGCAGTTCTTC. Protein sequence: CIVEDRWPYNEQFF.

A note on this clonotype: This may stem from a read error, because a much larger clone lies one nucleotide away. The chain recombines TRBV6-5 with TRBJ2-7, with D uncertain. Trimming left V 4 bases short and J 2 bases short, with 12 bases between. The V gene's germline CDR1 is MNHEY and CDR2 SVGAGI. This CDR3 region has 14 residues. The chain's CDR3 is CASSFHTEPYEQYF. As DNA, the CDR3 is TGTGCCAGCAGTTTCCACACAGAACCCTACGAGCAGTACTTC.

This clonotype has only a few counts. At one of its ends the junction is not consistent with the germline gene, which may arise from a read error. The chain employs TRBV6-5 and TRBJ2-1, with TRBD2 matching over 8 bases. The CDR3 contains 14 residues. Germline-derived CDR1 and CDR2 are MNHEY and SVGAGI. CDR3 in amino acids: CASRRTSSYDEQFF. The CDR3 DNA follows: TGTGCCAGCAGACGGACTAGCTCCTACGATGAGCAGTTCTTC.

This clonotype is a singleton in its sample. One end of the junction fails to match germline, which may point to a read error. The chain recombines TRBV4-1 with TRBJ2-1, with 9 positions matching TRBD2. The length of the CDR3 is 16 residues. Per germline, CDR1 MGHRA and CDR2 YSYEKL. CDR3 in amino acids: CASSQDLTSGHNEQFF. DNA for the CDR3: TGCGCCAGCAGCCAAGATCTAACTAGCGGGCACAATGAACAGTTCTTC.

There are many counts of this clonotype. The chain uses TRBV29-1 and TRBJ2-2; TRBD2 is a possible D gene (6 bases). Germline V lookup: CDR1 SQVTM, CDR2 ANQGSEA. This CDR3 spans 13 amino acids. Trimming cost V 7 bases and J 2 bases, with 11 bases left between them. Here the CDR3 reads CSARDLNTGELFF. The CDR3, as DNA: TGCAGCGCGCGGGACCTTAACACCGGGGAGCTGTTTTTT.

This clonotype was observed many times. The chain joins TRBV6-1 to TRBJ1-2; D is uncertain. CDR1 and CDR2 (germline): MNHNS, SASEGT. The CDR3 contains 12 residues. Trimming took off 6 bases at V and 5 bases at J, with 10 bases between the two ends. CDR3 nucleotide sequence: TGTGCCAGCAGGGGGTACGAGTATGGCTACACCTTC. Its protein is CASRGYEYGYTF.